This TCR beta chain stems from a study of regulatory and conventional T cells in RAG deficiency. The sorted conventional CD4+ T cells were CD25-low and CD127-high, with genomic DNA sequenced. The J segment lost 5 bases and the V segment lost 7 bases, leaving 8 bases of the junction unmatched. The CDR3 is 13 amino acids. The germline gives CDR1 SGHDT, CDR2 YYEEEE. Data came from immunoSEQ multiplex PCR; TCRdb stores just in-frame clones and leaves some out. Of tens of thousands of clones in the sample, 96% are singletons; the top ten hold about 0.4%. Another study also made use of these data, one on regulatory T cells. As reported in that work: Primers: 52 TRBV forward and 13 TRBJ reverse. Patient repertoires had restricted TRB V-J pairs and skewed V and J usage, most in Tregs.

The V call is TRBV5-6, the J call TRBJ1-1, with 7 nucleotides matching TRBD1. The sample was CD25- CD4+ T cells sorted from blood. The receptor was derived from a human donor in good health. CDR3 nucleotide sequence: TGTGCCAGCGGACGGGACAGCTTGACTGAAGCTTTCTTT. Translating gives CASGRDSLTEAFF.